A single TCR beta chain is shown here with its context. The target antigen is unknown. The CDR3 sequence is 16 residues long. CDR1 and CDR2 from the germline V gene are SGHDN and FVKESK. Trimming removed 2 bases from V and 5 bases from J; junction bases left unmatched: 8. The record originates from a study of yellow fever vaccine responses in identical twins. The study, taken as a whole, reports: Reportedly, the T cell response mounted by twins to vaccine seemed partly convergent, partly personalized.

TCRdb analysed the RT-PCR reads with MiXCR anew, one entry per CDR3 protein. In the table there are a few thousand distinct CDR3 sequences, roughly 90% of which are singletons. The sequence was obtained from a woman aged 18-30 years who received the yellow fever vaccine. This specimen was T cells from blood (PBMCs), unsorted or a sorted subset (not recorded which), taken before or after yellow fever vaccination (not recorded which). The V and J genes are TRBV14 and TRBJ1-1; 10 nucleotides match TRBD1. In DNA form, the CDR3 reads TGTGCCAGCAGCCAAAGCGGGACAGGGGTTAGGACTGAAGCTTTCTTT. The encoded protein is CASSQSGTGVRTEAFF. The entire variable domain, with the rest obtained from reference TRBV14 and TRBJ1-1, is as follows: EAGVTQFPSHSVIEKGQTVTLRCDPISGHDNLYWYRRVMGKEIKFLLHFVKESKQDESGMPNNRFLAERTGGTYSTLKVQPAELEDSGVYFCASSQSGTGVRTEAFFGQGTRLTVV.